The next 13 T cell receptor beta chains were all read from a single sample in a study of identical twins (dated by TCRdb to about 2016). Libraries were made using 5' RACE. TCRdb shows the sequencer as Illumina HiSeq 2000. TCRdb reran the public reads through fastp at Q25 and MiXCR, keeping productive beta chains. Each entry merges the rows of one CDR3 protein and shows their most common DNA and genes. In this sample the table shows around 370,000 distinct CDR3 sequences, 7% to 9.5% of which occur a single time. The top ten constitute 8% to 10% of the sample. The source material was naive T cells sorted from blood. The label giving this sample's cell subset or site can be read as: cells isolated with a human naive T-cell isolation kit. The receptors were gathered from a woman between 45 and 60 years old in good health.

This chain joins TRBV29-1 and TRBJ1-3; TRBD1 matches at 9 bases. V gave up 8 bases and J gave up 0 bases; unmatched junction bases: 8. The CDR3 is 15 residues long. CDR1 and CDR2 (germline): SQVTM, ANQGSEA. CDR3 region: CSPLRGQGSGNTIYF. CDR3 nucleotides: TGCAGCCCTTTAAGGGGACAGGGCTCTGGAAACACCATATATTTT.

This clonotype was detected only a few times. The CDR3 here is CASSTTPIYGYTF. CDR3 DNA sequence: TGTGCCAGCAGTACCACACCCATCTATGGCTACACCTTC. J is TRBJ1-2 and V is TRBV12-3 or TRBV12-4; D is ambiguous. The CDR3 has 13 residues. The germline V and J ends were trimmed by 5 bases and 4 bases, with 11 bases remaining between them.

This clonotype has more than one count but fewer than ten. J is TRBJ2-2 and V is TRBV29-1, with D possibly matching TRBD1 (6 bases). Trimming stripped 5 bases from V and 7 bases from J, with 17 bases between. The CDR3 is 14 residues long. Per germline, CDR1 SQVTM and CDR2 ANQGSEA. The CDR3, as DNA: TGCAGCGTTACTGGGGCAGGGGACCACGGGGAGCTGTTTTTT. It is translated as CSVTGAGDHGELFF.

A few counts support this clonotype. The genes are TRBV12-3 or TRBV12-4 and TRBJ1-2; a weak D match, TRBD1 (6 bases). The ends were cut back, 6 bases at V and 7 bases at J, with 21 bases in the middle. The CDR3 has 15 residues. For the CDR3, the DNA is TGTGCCAGCAGAGATGGGGGGGCGCCGATTTTTGGCTACACCTTC. It is translated as CASRDGGAPIFGYTF.

In this sample, this clonotype turned up a few times. The chain carries TRBV7-6 and TRBJ2-3; the D gene is possibly TRBD2 (6 bases). V gave up 3 bases and J gave up 5 bases, with 18 bases separating them. CDR1 and CDR2 from the germline V gene are SGHVS and FNYEAQ. This CDR3 has 16 residues. CDR3 sequence reads: CASSLKSRRAEDTQYF. Written as DNA, the CDR3 is TGTGCCAGCAGCTTGAAGTCCCGGAGGGCCGAAGATACGCAGTATTTT.

The table lists this clonotype with a few counts. This rearrangement joins TRBV12-3 or TRBV12-4 to TRBJ2-7, with D possibly matching TRBD2 (6 bases). The CDR3 has 14 residues. V was shortened by 3 bases and J by 2 bases, with 11 bases between the two germline ends. CDR3 coding DNA: TGTGCCAGCAGTTTTCTTGCGGGGACCTACGAGCAGTACTTC. Encoded protein: CASSFLAGTYEQYF.

This clonotype was picked up a small number of times. The genes are TRBV7-9 and TRBJ2-1, with D tentatively TRBD2 (6 bases). CDR1 and CDR2 (germline): SEHNR, FQNEAQ (reference sequence). Deletions cut 5 bases from V and 9 bases from J, with 17 bases between. The CDR3 covers 14 residues. The chain's CDR3 is CASSPGTRVTEQFF. CDR3 nucleotide sequence: TGTGCCAGCAGCCCTGGGACTCGCGTCACTGAGCAGTTCTTC.

CDR3 in amino acids: CASSPRLAGDGRSYEQYF. As DNA, the CDR3 is TGCGCCAGCAGCCCCAGACTAGCGGGAGACGGAAGGTCCTACGAGCAGTACTTC. The chain joins TRBV5-1 to TRBJ2-7; 12 nucleotides agree with TRBD2. The CDR3 is 18 residues long. The germline gives CDR1 SGHRS, CDR2 YFSETQ. After removal of 4 bases from V and 1 base from J, the junction contained 12 bases not matched to a gene.

This clonotype was detected ten times or more. The V gene is TRBV7-9, the J gene TRBJ2-3, with D unresolved. This CDR3 contains 13 residues. Germline-derived CDR1 and CDR2 are SEHNR and FQNEAQ (reference sequence). Trimming took off 3 bases at V and 2 bases at J, with 6 bases between the two ends. CDR3 nucleotides: TGTGCCAGCAGCTTCCCTATCACAGATACGCAGTATTTT. It codes for CASSFPITDTQYF.

This clonotype was observed a single time. The V and J genes are TRBV20-1 and TRBJ2-3; possibly TRBD2 for D (6 bases). Looked up from germline, CDR1 is DFQATT and CDR2 is SNEGSKA (reference sequence). V was trimmed by 6 bases and J by 1 base, leaving 14 bases between them. The CDR3 loop spans 14 amino acids. Here the CDR3 reads CSARDFGGTDTQYF. CDR3 nucleotides: TGCAGTGCGAGGGACTTCGGGGGCACAGATACGCAGTATTTT.

The gene calls are TRBV2 and TRBJ2-7, with 9 bases fitting TRBD1. V dropped 8 bases and J dropped 6; count of bases not matched to a gene: 11. Germline CDR1 reads SNHLY; CDR2 reads FYNNEI. The CDR3 covers 14 residues. This chain's CDR3 is CASQTGGPQGEQYV. CDR3 bases: TGTGCCAGCCAGACAGGGGGGCCCCAAGGCGAGCAGTACGTC.

In this sample, this clonotype turned up many times. The chain carries TRBV20-1 and TRBJ2-3, with D perhaps TRBD1 (6 bases). V was clipped by 0 bases and J by 0 bases, with 10 bases between them. The germline V gene encodes CDR1 DFQATT and CDR2 SNEGSKA (reference sequence). The CDR3 length is 15 residues. The CDR3 coding sequence is TGCAGTGCTAGAGATGGCAGGGGCAGCACAGATACGCAGTATTTT. Protein: CSARDGRGSTDTQYF.

At least ten counts were recorded for this clonotype. The V and J genes are TRBV20-1 and TRBJ2-3; 10 positions match TRBD2. The junction had 5 bases not matched to a gene; V was cut back by 3 bases and J by 5 bases. Germline V CDR1 and CDR2: DFQATT, SNEGSKA (reference sequence). This CDR3 is built from 14 residues. In DNA form, the CDR3 reads TGCAGTGCTAGGAGCGGGAGGGTCGTAGATACGCAGTATTTT. It encodes CSARSGRVVDTQYF.